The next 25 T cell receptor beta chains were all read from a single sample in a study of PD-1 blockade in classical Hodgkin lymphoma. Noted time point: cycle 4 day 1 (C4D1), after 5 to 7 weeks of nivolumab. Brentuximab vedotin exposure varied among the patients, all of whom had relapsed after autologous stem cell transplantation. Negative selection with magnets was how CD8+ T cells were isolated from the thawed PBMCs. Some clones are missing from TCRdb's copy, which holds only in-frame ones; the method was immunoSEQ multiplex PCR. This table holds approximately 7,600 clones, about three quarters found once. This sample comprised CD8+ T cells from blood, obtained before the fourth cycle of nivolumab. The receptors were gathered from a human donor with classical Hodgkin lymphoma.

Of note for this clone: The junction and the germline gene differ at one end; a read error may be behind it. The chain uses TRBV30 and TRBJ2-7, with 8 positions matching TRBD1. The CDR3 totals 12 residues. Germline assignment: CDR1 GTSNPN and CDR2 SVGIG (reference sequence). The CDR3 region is CAWSRDRQEPYF. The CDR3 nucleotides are TGTGCCTGGAGTCGGGACAGGCAGGAGCCGTACTTC.

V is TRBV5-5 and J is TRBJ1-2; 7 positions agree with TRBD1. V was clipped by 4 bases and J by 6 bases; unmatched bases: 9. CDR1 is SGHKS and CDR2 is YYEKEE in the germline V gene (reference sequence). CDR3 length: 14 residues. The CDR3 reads CASSLREGANGYTF. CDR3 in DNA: TGTGCCAGCAGCCTCCGGGAGGGGGCAAATGGCTACACCTTC.

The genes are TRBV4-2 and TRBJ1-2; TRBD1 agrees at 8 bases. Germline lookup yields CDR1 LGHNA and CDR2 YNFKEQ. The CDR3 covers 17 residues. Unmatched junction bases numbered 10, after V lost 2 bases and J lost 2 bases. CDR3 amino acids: CASSQPLGQGRNYGYTF. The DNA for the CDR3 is TGTGCCAGCAGCCAACCCCTAGGACAGGGAAGAAACTATGGCTACACCTTC.

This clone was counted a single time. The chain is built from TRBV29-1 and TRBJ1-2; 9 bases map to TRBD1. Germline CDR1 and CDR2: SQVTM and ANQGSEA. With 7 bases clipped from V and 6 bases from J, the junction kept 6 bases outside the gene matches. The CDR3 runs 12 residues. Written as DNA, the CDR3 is TGCAGCGCCGTACAGGGGGCCGATGGCTACACCTTC. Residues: CSAVQGADGYTF. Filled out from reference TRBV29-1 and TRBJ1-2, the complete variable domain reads SAVISQKPSRDICQRGTSLTIQCQVDSQVTMMFWYRQQPGQSLTLIATANQGSEATYESGFVIDKFPISRPNLTFSTLTVSNMSPEDSSIYLCSAVQGADGYTFGSGTRLTVV.

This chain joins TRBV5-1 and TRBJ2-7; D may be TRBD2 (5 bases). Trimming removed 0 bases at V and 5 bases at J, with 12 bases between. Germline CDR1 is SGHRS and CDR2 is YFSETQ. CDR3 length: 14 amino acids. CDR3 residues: CASSLAGVGNEQYF. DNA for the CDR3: TGCGCCAGCAGCTTGGCCGGGGTGGGGAACGAGCAGTACTTC.

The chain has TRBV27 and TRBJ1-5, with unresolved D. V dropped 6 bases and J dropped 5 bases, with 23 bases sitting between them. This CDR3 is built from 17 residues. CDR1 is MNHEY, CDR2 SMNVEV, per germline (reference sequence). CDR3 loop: CASSLEPPWGGDQPQHF. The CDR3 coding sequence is TGTGCCAGCAGCCTCGAACCCCCTTGGGGAGGAGATCAGCCCCAGCATTTT.

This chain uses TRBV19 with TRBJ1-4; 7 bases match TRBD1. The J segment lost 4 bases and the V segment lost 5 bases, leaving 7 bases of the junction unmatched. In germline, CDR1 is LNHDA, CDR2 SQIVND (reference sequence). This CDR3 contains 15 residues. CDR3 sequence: CASSARDSINEKLFF. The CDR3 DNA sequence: TGTGCCAGTAGTGCCCGGGACAGCATTAATGAAAAACTGTTTTTT. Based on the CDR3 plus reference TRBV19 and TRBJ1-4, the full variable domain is DGGITQSPKYLFRKEGQNVTLSCEQNLNHDAMYWYRQDPGQGLRLIYYSQIVNDFQKGDIAEGYSVSREKKESFPLTVTSAQKNPTAFYLCASSARDSINEKLFFGSGTQLSVL.

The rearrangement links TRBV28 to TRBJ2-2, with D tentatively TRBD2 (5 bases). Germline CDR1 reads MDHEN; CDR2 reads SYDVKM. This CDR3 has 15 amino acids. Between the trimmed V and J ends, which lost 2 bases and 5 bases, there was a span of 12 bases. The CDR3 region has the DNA TGTGCCAGCAGTTTAGGCGGGTTGGGGACCGGGGAGCTGTTTTTT. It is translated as CASSLGGLGTGELFF.

The CDR3: CASRYTSGGLSYEQYF. The CDR3 DNA follows: TGTGCCAGCAGGTATACCTCAGGGGGCCTATCCTACGAGCAGTACTTC. The chain couples TRBV5-6 to TRBJ2-7, with 8 bases matching TRBD1. Trimming cost V 5 bases and J 1 base; bases outside gene matches: 11. The V gene's germline CDR1 is SGHDT and CDR2 YYEEEE. This CDR3 region has 16 residues.

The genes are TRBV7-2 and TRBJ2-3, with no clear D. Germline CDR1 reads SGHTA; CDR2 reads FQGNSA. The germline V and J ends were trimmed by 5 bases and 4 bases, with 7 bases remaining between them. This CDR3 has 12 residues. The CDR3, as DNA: TGTGCCAGCAGCCTGAATCCAGATACGCAGTATTTT. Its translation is CASSLNPDTQYF.

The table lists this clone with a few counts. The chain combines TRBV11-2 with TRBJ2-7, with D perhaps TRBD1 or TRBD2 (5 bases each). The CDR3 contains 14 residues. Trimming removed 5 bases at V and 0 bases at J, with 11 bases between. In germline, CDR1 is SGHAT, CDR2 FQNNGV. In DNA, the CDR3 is TGTGCCAGCAGCCCTACGGGGCCCTCCTACGAGCAGTACTTC. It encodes CASSPTGPSYEQYF. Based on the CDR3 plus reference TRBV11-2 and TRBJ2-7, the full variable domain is EAGVAQSPRYKIIEKRQSVAFWCNPISGHATLYWYQQILGQGPKLLIQFQNNGVVDDSQLPKDRFSAERLKGVDSTLKIQPAKLEDSAVYLCASSPTGPSYEQYFGPGTRLTVT.

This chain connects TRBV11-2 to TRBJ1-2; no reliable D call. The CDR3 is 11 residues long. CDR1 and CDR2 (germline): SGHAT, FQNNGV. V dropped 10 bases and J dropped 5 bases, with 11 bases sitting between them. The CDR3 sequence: CATTLKYGYTF. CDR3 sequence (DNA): TGTGCCACCACACTGAAATATGGCTACACCTTC.

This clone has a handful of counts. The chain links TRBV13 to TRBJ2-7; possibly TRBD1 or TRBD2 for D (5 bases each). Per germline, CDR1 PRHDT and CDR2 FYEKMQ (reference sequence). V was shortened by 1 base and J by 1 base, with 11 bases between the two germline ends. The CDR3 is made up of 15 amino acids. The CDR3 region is CASSLEGTESYEQYF. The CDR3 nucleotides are TGTGCCAGCAGCTTAGAAGGGACCGAGTCCTACGAGCAGTACTTC.

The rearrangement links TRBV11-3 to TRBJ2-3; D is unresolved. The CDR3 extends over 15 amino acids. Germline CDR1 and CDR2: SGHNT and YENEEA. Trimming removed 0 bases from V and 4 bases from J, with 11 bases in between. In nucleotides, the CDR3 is TGTGCCAGCAGCTTAGATTTTTGGAGCGCAGATACGCAGTATTTT. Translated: CASSLDFWSADTQYF.

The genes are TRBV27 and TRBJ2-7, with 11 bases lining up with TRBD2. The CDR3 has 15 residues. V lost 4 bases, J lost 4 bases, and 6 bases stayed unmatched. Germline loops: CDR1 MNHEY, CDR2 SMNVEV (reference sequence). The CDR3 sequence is CASSWGLAVRYEQYF. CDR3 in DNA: TGTGCCAGCAGTTGGGGACTAGCGGTTCGGTACGAGCAGTACTTC.

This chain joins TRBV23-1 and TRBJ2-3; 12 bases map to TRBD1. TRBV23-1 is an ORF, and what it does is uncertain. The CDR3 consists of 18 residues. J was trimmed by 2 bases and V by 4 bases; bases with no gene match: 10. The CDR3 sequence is CASSRIRDRGPFTDTQYF. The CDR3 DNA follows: TGCGCCAGCAGTCGTATCCGGGACAGGGGGCCGTTCACAGATACGCAGTATTTT.

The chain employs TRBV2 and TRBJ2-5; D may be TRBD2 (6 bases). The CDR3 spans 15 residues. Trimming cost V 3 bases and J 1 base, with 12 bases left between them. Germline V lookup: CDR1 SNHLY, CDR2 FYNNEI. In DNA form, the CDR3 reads TGTGCCAGCAGTGAGCTGCGGGGTAGCCAAGAGACCCAGTACTTC. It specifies CASSELRGSQETQYF.

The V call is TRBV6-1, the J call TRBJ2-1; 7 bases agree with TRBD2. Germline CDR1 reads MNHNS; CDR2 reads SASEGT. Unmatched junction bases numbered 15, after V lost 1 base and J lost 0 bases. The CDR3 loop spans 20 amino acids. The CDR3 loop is CASSEVHSIRTRSSYNEQFF. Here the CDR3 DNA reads TGTGCCAGCAGTGAAGTTCACTCTATTCGGACTAGGTCCTCCTACAATGAGCAGTTCTTC.

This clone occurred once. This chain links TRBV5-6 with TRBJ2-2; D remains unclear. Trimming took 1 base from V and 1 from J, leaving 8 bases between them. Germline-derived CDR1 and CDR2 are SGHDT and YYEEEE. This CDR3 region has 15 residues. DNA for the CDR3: TGTGCCAGCAGCTTGATTGCAGAGAACACCGGGGAGCTGTTTTTT. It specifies CASSLIAENTGELFF.

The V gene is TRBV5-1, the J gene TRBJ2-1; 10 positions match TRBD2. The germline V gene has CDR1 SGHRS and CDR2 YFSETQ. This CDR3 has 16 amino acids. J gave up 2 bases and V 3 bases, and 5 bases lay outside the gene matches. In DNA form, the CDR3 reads TGCGCCAGCAGCTCAAGCGGGAGGGCCCCCTACAATGAGCAGTTCTTC. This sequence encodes CASSSSGRAPYNEQFF.

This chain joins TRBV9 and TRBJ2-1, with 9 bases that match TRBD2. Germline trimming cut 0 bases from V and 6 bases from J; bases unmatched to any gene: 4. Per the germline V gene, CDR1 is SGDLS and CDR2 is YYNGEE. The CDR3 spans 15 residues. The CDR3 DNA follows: TGTGCCAGCAGCGTAGAGGGACTAGCACCCAATGAGCAGTTCTTC. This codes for CASSVEGLAPNEQFF.

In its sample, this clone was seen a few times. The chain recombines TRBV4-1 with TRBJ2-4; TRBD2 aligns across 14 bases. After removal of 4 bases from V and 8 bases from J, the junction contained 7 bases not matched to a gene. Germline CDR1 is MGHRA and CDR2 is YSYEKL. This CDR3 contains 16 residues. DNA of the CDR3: TGCGCCAGCAGCCCACTAGGGACTAGCGGGAGATACATTCAGTACTTC. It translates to CASSPLGTSGRYIQYF.

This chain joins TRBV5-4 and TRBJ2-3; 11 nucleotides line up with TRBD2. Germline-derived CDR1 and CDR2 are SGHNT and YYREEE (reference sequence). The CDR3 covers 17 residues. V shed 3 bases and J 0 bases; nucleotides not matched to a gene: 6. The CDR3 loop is CASSSAWTSGSTDTQYF. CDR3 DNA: TGTGCCAGCAGCTCCGCGTGGACTAGCGGGAGCACAGATACGCAGTATTTT.

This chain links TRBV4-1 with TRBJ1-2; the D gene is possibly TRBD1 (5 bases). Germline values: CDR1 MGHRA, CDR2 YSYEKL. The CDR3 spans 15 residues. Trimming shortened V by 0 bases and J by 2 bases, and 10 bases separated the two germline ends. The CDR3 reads CASSQDGGMNYGYTF. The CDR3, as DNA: TGCGCCAGCAGCCAAGATGGGGGGATGAACTATGGCTACACCTTC.

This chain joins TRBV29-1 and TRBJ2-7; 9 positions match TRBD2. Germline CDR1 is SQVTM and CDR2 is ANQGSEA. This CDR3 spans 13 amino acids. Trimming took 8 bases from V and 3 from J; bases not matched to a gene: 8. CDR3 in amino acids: CSIRTSVNYEQYF. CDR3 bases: TGCAGCATACGGACTAGCGTTAACTACGAGCAGTACTTC.